Listed below are T cell receptor beta chains from one sample, sequenced in a study of regulatory T cells in long-lasting Graves disease. TCRdb reprocessed the multiplex PCR reads via MiXCR and lists one record per CDR3 protein. This table has about 350,000 distinct CDR3 sequences, 16% appearing once. These data also featured in a second study, about T cells in Graves' hyperthyroidism and ophthalmopathy.

The sequencing here drew on peripheral blood mononuclear cells (PBMCs), taken at new diagnosis, from a patient treated with antithyroid drugs. The origin of the receptors is a woman between 18 and 30 years old with Graves disease. Each CDR3 is given with its conserved first and last residue. Each record gives: D gene, J gene, clone size, V gene, CDR3 protein, CDR3 DNA. D genes are given only for firm matches. Some rows mark clone size as missing; the rest say once, few, many or name a class of expanded clone.

>NA|TRBJ2-7|NA|TRBV3-1
CASSQVGGSHVYEQYF
TGTGCCAGCAGCCAAGTTGGGGGGAGCCACGTGTACGAGCAGTACTTC
>NA|TRBJ2-5|few|TRBV5-4
CASSSLPGVQETQYF
TGTGCCAGCAGCTCCCTACCTGGAGTGCAAGAGACCCAGTACTTC
>NA|TRBJ2-3|few|TRBV5-1
CASSLEGGRDTQYF
TGCGCCAGCAGCTTGGAAGGGGGTCGGGATACGCAGTATTTT
>NA|TRBJ2-7|many|TRBV11-1
CASSLVGRGPYEQYF
TGTGCCAGCAGCTTAGTCGGCCGGGGGCCCTACGAGCAGTACTTC
>TRBD1|TRBJ2-7|NA|TRBV29-1
CSVGDRGLGQYF
TGCAGCGTCGGGGACAGGGGGTTGGGTCAGTACTTC
>TRBD2|TRBJ2-1|NA|TRBV2
CASSAGGPIEQFF
TGTGCCAGCAGTGCGGGGGGGCCAATCGAGCAGTTCTTC
>NA|TRBJ2-7|many|TRBV7-2
CASSAFPGLTSYEQYF
TGTGCCAGCAGCGCGTTTCCGGGACTTACTTCCTACGAGCAGTACTTC
>NA|TRBJ1-1|few|TRBV30
CACTVLTEAFF
TGTGCCTGCACAGTTCTCACTGAAGCTTTCTTT
>NA|TRBJ1-1|NA|TRBV20-1
CSARFGGPRTEAFF
TGCAGTGCTAGATTTGGAGGCCCTCGCACTGAAGCTTTCTTT
>TRBD1|TRBJ2-7|many|TRBV12-3/TRBV12-4
CASSTNRGRSYEQYF
TGTGCCAGCAGCACGAACAGGGGGCGCAGCTACGAGCAGTACTTC
>NA|TRBJ1-5|many|TRBV5-1
CASSLEGMGNQPQHF
TGCGCCAGCAGCTTGGAGGGGATGGGCAATCAGCCCCAGCATTTT
>NA|TRBJ2-4|many|TRBV20-1
CSAGNPGSKNIQYF
TGCAGTGCGGGGAATCCCGGGAGCAAAAACATTCAGTACTTC
>NA|TRBJ1-1|many|TRBV3-1
CASRPGGLNTEAFF
TGTGCCAGCAGGCCTGGAGGGCTAAACACTGAAGCTTTCTTT
>NA|TRBJ2-3|few|TRBV24-1
CATSGGPGMSTDTQYF
TGTGCCACCAGTGGGGGGCCAGGGATGAGTACAGATACGCAGTATTTT
>TRBD2|TRBJ2-1|many|TRBV11-1
CASSLAPSGGDGEQFF
TGTGCCAGCAGCTTAGCGCCAAGCGGGGGGGATGGTGAGCAGTTCTTC
>NA|TRBJ2-6|NA|TRBV19
CASKRDSGANVLTF
TGTGCCAGTAAAAGAGATTCTGGGGCCAACGTCCTGACTTTC
>NA|TRBJ2-7|many|TRBV5-1
CASSRDSVGHYEQYF
TGCGCCAGCAGCCGAGACAGCGTAGGACACTACGAGCAGTACTTC
>TRBD1|TRBJ1-3|NA|TRBV7-2
CASSLRTGLGNTIYF
TGTGCCAGCAGCCTTCGGACAGGGCTCGGAAACACCATATATTTT
>TRBD2|TRBJ2-7|NA|TRBV20-1
CSAEGLAGEAYEQYF
TGCAGTGCTGAAGGACTAGCGGGGGAGGCCTACGAGCAGTACTTC
>NA|TRBJ2-2|few|TRBV2
CASRGMNTGELFF
TGTGCCAGCAGGGGTATGAACACCGGGGAGCTGTTTTTT
>TRBD1|TRBJ1-6|NA|TRBV25-1
CASSDPATGEDSPLHF
TGTGCCAGCAGTGACCCAGCGACAGGGGAGGATTCACCCCTCCACTTT
>NA|TRBJ2-1|NA|TRBV7-6
CASSLIGLDHNEQFF
TGTGCCAGCAGCCTTATCGGGCTAGACCACAATGAGCAGTTCTTC
>NA|TRBJ2-2|few|TRBV24-1
CATKQAATGELFF
TGTGCCACCAAGCAGGCTGCCACCGGGGAGCTGTTTTTT
>TRBD2|TRBJ2-7|NA|TRBV20-1
CSAPSGGRTYEQYF
TGCAGTGCTCCTAGCGGGGGGAGGACCTACGAGCAGTACTTC
>NA|TRBJ2-1|few|TRBV5-6
CASSSRGRANEQFF
TGTGCCAGCAGCTCCCGGGGCAGGGCGAATGAGCAGTTCTTC
>NA|TRBJ1-2|many|TRBV2
CASSALSRDTRYGYTF
TGTGCCAGCAGTGCCCTATCGCGGGACACCCGATATGGCTACACCTTC
>TRBD1|TRBJ1-5|NA|TRBV20-1
CSASPGQGRQPQHF
TGCAGTGCTAGTCCCGGACAGGGGCGTCAGCCCCAGCATTTT
>NA|TRBJ2-1|many|TRBV28
CAIGQGWNEQFF
TGTGCCATCGGGCAGGGGTGGAATGAGCAGTTCTTC
>NA|TRBJ1-3|NA|TRBV7-2
CASSLAMGSGNIIYF
TGTGCCAGCAGCTTAGCGATGGGTTCTGGAAACATCATATATTTT
>NA|TRBJ2-5|NA|TRBV27
CASRVLSWGTQYF
TGTGCCAGCAGGGTCCTGTCTTGGGGGACCCAGTACTTC
>NA|TRBJ1-2|few|TRBV13
CASSLGTSGYTF
TGTGCCAGCAGCTTAGGGACTAGTGGCTACACCTTC
>NA|TRBJ1-6|NA|TRBV6-2/TRBV6-3
CASSYDPSVPGWTPLHF
TGTGCCAGCAGTTACGACCCGAGCGTCCCGGGTTGGACACCCCTCCACTTT
>NA|TRBJ2-1|many|TRBV5-1
CASSGLLAQRNNEQFF
TGCGCCAGCAGCGGCCTACTCGCCCAGAGAAACAATGAGCAGTTCTTC
>NA|TRBJ1-2|NA|TRBV4-1
CASSPRDNYGYTF
TGCGCCAGCAGCCCCCGGGACAACTATGGCTACACCTTC
>NA|TRBJ2-3|many|TRBV5-1
CASSLSSIPDTQYF
TGCGCCAGCAGCTTGAGTAGCATCCCAGATACGCAGTATTTT
>TRBD1|TRBJ1-2|many|TRBV20-1
CSARWDRVDYGYTF
TGCAGTGCTAGATGGGACAGGGTCGACTATGGCTACACCTTC
>NA|TRBJ1-1|many|TRBV4-1
CASSHTTMNTEAFF
TGCGCCAGCAGCCATACTACCATGAACACTGAAGCTTTCTTT
>NA|TRBJ2-5|many|TRBV13
CASSLNLQETQYF
TGTGCCAGCAGCTTAAATCTACAAGAGACCCAGTACTTC
>NA|TRBJ2-7|many|TRBV29-1
CSVRGASYEQYF
TGCAGCGTTCGGGGAGCTTCCTACGAGCAGTACTTC
>NA|TRBJ2-1|many|TRBV3-1
CASSQVLGRGQPEQFF
TGTGCCAGCAGCCAAGTCTTGGGAAGAGGGCAGCCTGAGCAGTTCTTC
>TRBD2|TRBJ2-1|once|TRBV7-8
CASTLGLAGNDNEQFF
TGTGCCAGCACCCTGGGACTAGCGGGCAACGACAATGAGCAGTTCTTC
>TRBD1|TRBJ1-1|many|TRBV28
CASSLPGTGDPNTEAFF
TGTGCCAGCAGTTTACCCGGGACAGGGGACCCGAACACTGAAGCTTTCTTT
>NA|TRBJ1-6|NA|TRBV28
CASSSPLGRYSPLHF
TGTGCCAGCAGCTCCCCCCTCGGGCGATACTCACCCCTCCACTTT
>NA|TRBJ2-4|many|TRBV7-9
CASSHDSKNIQYF
TGTGCCAGCAGCCACGACTCAAAAAACATTCAGTACTTC
>TRBD2|TRBJ2-3|many|TRBV2
CASSDNSGRATDTQYF
TGTGCCAGCAGTGATAATAGCGGGAGGGCGACCGATACGCAGTATTTT
>TRBD2|TRBJ2-3|NA|TRBV6-5
CASSYTGLAGGSDTQYF
TGTGCCAGCAGTTACACGGGACTAGCGGGGGGCTCAGATACGCAGTATTTT
>TRBD1|TRBJ2-1|NA|TRBV2
CASRRDPGQERNEQFF
TGTGCCAGCAGACGTGATCCGGGACAGGAGCGAAATGAGCAGTTCTTC